This entry concerns a single TCR beta chain. Its target is not known. The data were taken from a study of a mutant IDH1 vaccine in newly diagnosed glioma. Study-wide context: Earlier care involved radiotherapy, temozolomide, or both, and the majority received both.

The method was immunoSEQ multiplex PCR; TCRdb's version includes in-frame clones alone and lacks a portion of them. The sample carries around 100,000 clones, around 80% recorded once. The time point denotes: baseline, week 1 (first vaccination visit). Treatment defined: pre-vaccination baseline after standard-of-care therapy. In every donor, the tumor was a new WHO grade 3 or 4 IDH1-mutant, ATRX-lost astrocytoma. Study-wide findings and caveats: Patients mounted vaccine-induced immune responses in just over 90% of cases.

The receptor's source is a man between 40 and 49 years old with glioma. Some clones in this sample may be carry-over from other donors' samples. The material was PBMCs, obtained from a glioma patient treated with radiotherapy, temozolomide or both.

The CDR3 here is CAWLGHNRPDTIYF. In DNA, the CDR3 is TGTGCCTGGTTGGGACATAACAGGCCGGACACCATATATTTT. The rearrangement links TRBV30 to TRBJ1-3, with D perhaps matching TRBD1 (6 bases). CDR1 and CDR2 from the germline V gene are GTSNPN and SVGIG (reference sequence). The CDR3 covers 14 residues. Between the trimmed V and J ends, which lost 5 bases and 8 bases, there was a span of 19 bases.